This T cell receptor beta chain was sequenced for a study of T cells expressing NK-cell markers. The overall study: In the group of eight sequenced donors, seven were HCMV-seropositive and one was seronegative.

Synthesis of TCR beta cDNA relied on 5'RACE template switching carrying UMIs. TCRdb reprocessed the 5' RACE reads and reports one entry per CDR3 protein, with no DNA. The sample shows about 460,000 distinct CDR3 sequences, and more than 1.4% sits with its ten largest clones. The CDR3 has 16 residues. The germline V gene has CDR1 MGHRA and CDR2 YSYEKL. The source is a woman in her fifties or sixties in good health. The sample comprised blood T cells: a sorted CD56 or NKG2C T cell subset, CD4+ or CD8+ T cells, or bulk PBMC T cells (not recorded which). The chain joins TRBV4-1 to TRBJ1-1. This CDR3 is CASSQEPRVTNTEAFF.